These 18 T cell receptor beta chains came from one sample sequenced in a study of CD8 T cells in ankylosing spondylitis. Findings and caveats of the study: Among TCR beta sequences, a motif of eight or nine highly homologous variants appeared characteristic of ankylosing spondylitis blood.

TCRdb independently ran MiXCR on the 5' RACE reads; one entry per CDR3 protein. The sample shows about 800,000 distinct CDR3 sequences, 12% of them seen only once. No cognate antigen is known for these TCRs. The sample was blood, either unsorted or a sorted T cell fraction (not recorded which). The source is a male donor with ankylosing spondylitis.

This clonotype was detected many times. In nucleotides, the CDR3 is TGCAGTGCTAGAGGTTCGGCAGTCGTCTACGAGCAGTACTTC. Its translation is CSARGSAVVYEQYF. The chain uses TRBV20-1 and TRBJ2-7, with D uncertain. The CDR3 runs 14 residues. The ends were cut back, 1 base at V and 3 bases at J, with 13 bases in the middle. The V gene's germline CDR1 is DFQATT and CDR2 SNEGSKA (reference sequence).

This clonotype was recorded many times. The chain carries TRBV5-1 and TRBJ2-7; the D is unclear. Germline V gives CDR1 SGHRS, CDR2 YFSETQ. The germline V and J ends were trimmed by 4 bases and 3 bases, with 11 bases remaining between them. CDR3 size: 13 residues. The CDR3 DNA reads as TGCGCCAGCAGCCTGCAGGACCTCTACGAGCAGTACTTC. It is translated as CASSLQDLYEQYF.

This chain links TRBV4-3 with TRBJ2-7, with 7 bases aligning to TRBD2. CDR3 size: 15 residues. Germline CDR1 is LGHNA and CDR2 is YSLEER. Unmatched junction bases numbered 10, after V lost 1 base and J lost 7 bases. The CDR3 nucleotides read TGCGCCAGCAGCCAAGCCCAAGGGAGGGCAAGTGAGCAGTACTTC. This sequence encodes CASSQAQGRASEQYF.

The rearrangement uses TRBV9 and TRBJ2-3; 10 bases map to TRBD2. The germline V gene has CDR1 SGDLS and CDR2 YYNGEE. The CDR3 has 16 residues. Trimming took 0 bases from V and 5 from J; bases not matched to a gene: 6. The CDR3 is CASSVASGRGGDTQYF. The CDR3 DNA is TGTGCCAGCAGCGTAGCCAGCGGGAGGGGCGGAGATACGCAGTATTTT.

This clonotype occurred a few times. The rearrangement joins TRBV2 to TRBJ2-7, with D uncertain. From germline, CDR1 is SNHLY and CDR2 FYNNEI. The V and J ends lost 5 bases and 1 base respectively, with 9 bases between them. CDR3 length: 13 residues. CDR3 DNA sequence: TGTGCCAGCAGTCCACACCATTCCTACGAGCAGTACTTC. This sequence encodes CASSPHHSYEQYF.

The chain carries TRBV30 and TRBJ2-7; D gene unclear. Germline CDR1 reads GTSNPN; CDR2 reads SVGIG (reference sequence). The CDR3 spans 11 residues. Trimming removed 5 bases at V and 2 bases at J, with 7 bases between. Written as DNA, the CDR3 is TGTGCCTGGGCACGGACCTACGAGCAGTACTTC. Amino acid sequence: CAWARTYEQYF.

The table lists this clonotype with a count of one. The CDR3 region is CASSQALAGADTQYF. CDR3 DNA: TGCGCCAGCAGCCAGGCTCTAGCGGGAGCAGATACGCAGTATTTT. The chain joins TRBV4-3 to TRBJ2-3, with TRBD2 matching over 10 bases. The CDR3 spans 15 residues. The V and J ends lost 3 bases and 4 bases, in that order; junction bases with no gene match: 4. Germline V gene sequence: CDR1 LGHNA, CDR2 YSLEER.

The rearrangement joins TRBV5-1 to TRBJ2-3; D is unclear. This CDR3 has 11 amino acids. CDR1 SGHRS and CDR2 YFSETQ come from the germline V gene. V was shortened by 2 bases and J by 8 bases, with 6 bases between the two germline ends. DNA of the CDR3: TGCGCCAGCAGCTTCCAAGGTACGCAGTATTTT. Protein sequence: CASSFQGTQYF.

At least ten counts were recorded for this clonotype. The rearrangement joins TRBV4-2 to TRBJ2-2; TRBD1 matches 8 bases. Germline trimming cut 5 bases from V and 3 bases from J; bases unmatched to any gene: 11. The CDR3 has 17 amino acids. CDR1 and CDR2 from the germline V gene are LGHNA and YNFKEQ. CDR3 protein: CASSNQKVTGDTGELFF. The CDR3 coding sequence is TGTGCCAGCAGCAACCAAAAAGTGACAGGGGACACCGGGGAGCTGTTTTTT.

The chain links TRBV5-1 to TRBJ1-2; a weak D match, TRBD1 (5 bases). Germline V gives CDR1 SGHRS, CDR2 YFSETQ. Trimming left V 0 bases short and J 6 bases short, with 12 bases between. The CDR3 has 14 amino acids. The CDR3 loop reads CASSLEWTSDGYTF. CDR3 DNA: TGCGCCAGCAGCTTGGAGTGGACATCCGATGGCTACACCTTC.

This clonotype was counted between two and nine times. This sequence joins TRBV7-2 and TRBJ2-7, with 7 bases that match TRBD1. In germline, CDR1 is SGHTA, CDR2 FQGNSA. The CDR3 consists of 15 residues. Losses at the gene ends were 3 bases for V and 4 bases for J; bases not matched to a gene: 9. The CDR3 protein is CASSFGPGQHYEQYF. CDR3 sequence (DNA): TGTGCCAGCAGCTTCGGACCGGGACAGCATTACGAGCAGTACTTC. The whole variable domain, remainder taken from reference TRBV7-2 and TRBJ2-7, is GAGVSQSPSNKVTEKGKDVELRCDPISGHTALYWYRQSLGQGLEFLIYFQGNSAPDKSGLPSDRFSAERTGGSVSTLTIQRTQQEDSAVYLCASSFGPGQHYEQYFGPGTRLTVT.

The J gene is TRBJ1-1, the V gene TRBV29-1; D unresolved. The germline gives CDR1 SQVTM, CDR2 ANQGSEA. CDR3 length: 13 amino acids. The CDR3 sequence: CGVAPQENTEAFF. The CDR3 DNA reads TGCGGGGTGGCCCCCCAAGAGAACACTGAAGCTTTCTTT.

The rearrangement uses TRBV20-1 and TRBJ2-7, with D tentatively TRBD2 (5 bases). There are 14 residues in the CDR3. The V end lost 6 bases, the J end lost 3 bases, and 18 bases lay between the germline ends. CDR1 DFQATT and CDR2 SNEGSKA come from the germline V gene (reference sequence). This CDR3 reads CSALPGTRGYEQYF. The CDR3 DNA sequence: TGCAGTGCCCTTCCGGGAACTCGAGGCTACGAGCAGTACTTC.

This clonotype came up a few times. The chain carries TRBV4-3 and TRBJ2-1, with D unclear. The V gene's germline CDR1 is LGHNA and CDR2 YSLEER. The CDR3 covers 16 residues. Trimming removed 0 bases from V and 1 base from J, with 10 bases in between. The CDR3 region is CASSQEAQLSYNEQFF. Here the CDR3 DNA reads TGCGCCAGCAGCCAAGAGGCTCAGCTGTCCTACAATGAGCAGTTCTTC.

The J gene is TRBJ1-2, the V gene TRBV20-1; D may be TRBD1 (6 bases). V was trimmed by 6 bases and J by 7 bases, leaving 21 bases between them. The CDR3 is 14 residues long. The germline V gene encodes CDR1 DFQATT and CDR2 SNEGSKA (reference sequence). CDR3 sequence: CSASRRAGAGGYTF. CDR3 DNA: TGCAGTGCCTCCCGCCGGGCAGGGGCGGGTGGCTACACCTTC.

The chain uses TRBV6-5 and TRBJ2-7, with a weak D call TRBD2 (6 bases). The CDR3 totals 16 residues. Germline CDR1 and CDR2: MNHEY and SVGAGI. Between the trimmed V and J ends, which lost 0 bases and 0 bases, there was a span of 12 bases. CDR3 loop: CASSYSTTRNSYEQYF. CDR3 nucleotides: TGTGCCAGCAGTTACTCCACGACTAGGAACTCCTACGAGCAGTACTTC.

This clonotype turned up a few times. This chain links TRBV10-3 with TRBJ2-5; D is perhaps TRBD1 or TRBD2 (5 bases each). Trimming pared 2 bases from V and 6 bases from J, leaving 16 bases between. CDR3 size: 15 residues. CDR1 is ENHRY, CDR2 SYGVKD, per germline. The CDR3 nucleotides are TGTGCCATCAGTGAGGCCAGGGCGGTCGGGAAGACCCAGTACTTC. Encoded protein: CAISEARAVGKTQYF.

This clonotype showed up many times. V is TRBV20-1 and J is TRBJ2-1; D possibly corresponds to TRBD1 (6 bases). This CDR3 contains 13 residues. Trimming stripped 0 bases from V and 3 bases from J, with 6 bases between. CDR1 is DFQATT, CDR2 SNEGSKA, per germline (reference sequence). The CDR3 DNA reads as TGCAGTGCTAGAGAGGACAGCTACAATGAGCAGTTCTTC. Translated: CSAREDSYNEQFF.